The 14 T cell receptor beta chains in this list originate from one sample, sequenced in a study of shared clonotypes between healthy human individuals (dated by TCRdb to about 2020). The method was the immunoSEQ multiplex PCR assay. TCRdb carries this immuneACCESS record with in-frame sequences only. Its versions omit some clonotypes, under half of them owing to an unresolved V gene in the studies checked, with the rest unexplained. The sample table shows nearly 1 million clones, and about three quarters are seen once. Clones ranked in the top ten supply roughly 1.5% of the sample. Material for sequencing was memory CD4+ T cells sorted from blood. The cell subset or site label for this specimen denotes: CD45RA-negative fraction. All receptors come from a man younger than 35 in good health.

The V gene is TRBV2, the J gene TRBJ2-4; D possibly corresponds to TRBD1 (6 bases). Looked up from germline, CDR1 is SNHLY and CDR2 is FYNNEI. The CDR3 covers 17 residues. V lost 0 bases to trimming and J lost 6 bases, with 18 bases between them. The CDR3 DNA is TGTGCCAGCAGTGAAGCGAGAACAGGGAAGGCCTTAAACATTCAGTACTTC. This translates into CASSEARTGKALNIQYF.

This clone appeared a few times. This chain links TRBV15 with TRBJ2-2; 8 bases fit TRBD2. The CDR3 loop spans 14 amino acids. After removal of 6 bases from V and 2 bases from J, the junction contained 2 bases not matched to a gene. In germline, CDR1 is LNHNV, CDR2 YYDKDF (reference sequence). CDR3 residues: CATSSGANTGELFF. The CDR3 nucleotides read TGTGCCACCAGTAGCGGGGCCAACACCGGGGAGCTGTTTTTT.

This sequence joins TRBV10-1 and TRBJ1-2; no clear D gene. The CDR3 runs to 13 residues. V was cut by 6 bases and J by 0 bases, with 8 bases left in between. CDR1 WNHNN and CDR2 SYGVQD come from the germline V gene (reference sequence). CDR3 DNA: TGCGCCAGCAGCCTGAACCCTAACTATGGCTACACCTTC. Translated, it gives CASSLNPNYGYTF.

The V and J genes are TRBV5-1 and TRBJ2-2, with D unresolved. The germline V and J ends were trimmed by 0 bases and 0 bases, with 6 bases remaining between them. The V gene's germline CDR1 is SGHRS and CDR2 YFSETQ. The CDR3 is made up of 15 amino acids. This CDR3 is CASSLAVTNTGELFF. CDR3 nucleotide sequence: TGCGCCAGCAGCTTGGCTGTCACGAACACCGGGGAGCTGTTTTTT.

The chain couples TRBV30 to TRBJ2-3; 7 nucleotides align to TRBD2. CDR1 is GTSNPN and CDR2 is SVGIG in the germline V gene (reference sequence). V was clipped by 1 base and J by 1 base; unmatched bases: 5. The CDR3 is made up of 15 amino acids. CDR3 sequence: CAWSEGLAGTDTQYF. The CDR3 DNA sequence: TGTGCCTGGAGTGAAGGTCTAGCGGGCACAGATACGCAGTATTTT.

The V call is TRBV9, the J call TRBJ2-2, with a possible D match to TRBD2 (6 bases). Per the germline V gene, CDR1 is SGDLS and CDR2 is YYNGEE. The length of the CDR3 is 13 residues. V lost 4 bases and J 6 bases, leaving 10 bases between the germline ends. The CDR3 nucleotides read TGTGCCAGCAGCTTCGGGGGATCCGGGGAGCTGTTTTTT. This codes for CASSFGGSGELFF.

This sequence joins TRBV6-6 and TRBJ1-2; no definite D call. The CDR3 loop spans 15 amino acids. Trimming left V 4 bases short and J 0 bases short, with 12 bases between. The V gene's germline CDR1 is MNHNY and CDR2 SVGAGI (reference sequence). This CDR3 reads CASSFGGNTNYGYTF. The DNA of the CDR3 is TGTGCCAGCAGTTTCGGTGGGAACACTAACTATGGCTACACCTTC.

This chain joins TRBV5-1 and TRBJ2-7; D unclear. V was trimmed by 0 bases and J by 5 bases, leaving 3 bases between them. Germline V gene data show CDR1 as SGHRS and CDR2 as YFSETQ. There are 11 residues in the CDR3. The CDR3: CASSLGDEQYF. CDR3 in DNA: TGCGCCAGCAGCTTGGGGGACGAGCAGTACTTC.

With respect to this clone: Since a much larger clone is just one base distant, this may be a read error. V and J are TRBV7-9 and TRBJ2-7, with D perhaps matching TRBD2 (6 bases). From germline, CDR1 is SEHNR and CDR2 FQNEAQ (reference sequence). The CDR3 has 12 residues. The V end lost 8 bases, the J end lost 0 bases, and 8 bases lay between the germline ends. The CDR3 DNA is TGTGCCAGCGGAGGGGCCTCCTACGAGCAGTACTTC. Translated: CASGGASYEQYF.

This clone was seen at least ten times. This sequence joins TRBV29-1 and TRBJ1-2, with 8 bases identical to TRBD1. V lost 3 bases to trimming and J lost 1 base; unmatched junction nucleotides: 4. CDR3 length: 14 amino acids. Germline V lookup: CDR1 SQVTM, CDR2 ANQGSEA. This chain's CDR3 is CSVEGRGLNYGYTF. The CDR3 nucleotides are TGCAGCGTTGAGGGCAGGGGGCTTAACTATGGCTACACCTTC.

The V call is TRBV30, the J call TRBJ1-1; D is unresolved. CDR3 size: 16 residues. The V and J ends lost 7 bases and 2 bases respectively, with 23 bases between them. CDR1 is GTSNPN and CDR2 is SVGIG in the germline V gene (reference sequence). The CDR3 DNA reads TGTGCCTCGACGGGTGGATCTTGGAATTTTAACACTGAAGCTTTCTTT. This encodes CASTGGSWNFNTEAFF.

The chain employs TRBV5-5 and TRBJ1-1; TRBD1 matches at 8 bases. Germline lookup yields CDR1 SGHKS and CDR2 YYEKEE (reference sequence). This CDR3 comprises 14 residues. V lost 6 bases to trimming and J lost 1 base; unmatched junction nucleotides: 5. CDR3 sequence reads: CASTETGANTEAFF. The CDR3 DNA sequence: TGTGCCAGCACCGAGACAGGGGCGAACACTGAAGCTTTCTTT.

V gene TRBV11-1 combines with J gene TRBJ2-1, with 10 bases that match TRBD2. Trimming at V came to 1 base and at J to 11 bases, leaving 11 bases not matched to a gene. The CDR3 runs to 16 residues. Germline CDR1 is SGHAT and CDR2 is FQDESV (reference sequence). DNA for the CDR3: TGTGCCAGCAGCTTAGTATTTGGGGCTAGCGGGGGCCAGCAGTTCTTC. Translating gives CASSLVFGASGGQQFF.

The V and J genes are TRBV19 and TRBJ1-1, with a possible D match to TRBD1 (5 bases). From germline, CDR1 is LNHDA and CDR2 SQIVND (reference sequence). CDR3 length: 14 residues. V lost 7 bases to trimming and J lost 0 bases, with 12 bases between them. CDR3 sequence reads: CASMTANLNTEAFF. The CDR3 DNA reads TGTGCCAGTATGACAGCTAACTTGAACACTGAAGCTTTCTTT.